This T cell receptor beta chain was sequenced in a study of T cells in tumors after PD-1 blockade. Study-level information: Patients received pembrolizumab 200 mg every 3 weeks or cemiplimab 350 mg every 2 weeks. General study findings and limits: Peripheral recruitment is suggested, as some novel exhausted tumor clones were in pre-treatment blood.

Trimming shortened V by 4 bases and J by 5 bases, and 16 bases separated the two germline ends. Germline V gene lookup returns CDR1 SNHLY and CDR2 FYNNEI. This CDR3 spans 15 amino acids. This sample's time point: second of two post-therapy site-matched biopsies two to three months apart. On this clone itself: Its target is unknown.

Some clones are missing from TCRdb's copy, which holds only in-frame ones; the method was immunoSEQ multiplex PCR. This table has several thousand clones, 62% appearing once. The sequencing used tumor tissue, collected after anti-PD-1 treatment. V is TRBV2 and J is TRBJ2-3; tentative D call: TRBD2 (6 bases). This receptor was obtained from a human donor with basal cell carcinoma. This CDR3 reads CASSVGGTRGDTQYF. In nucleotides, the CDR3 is TGTGCCAGCAGTGTCGGAGGGACCCGTGGAGATACGCAGTATTTT.